These 6 T cell receptor beta chains share one sample of origin, sequenced in a study of cytomegalovirus exposure and HLA in healthy donors. The PCR ran on 60 Vbeta and 13 Jbeta primers. Clones were read by immunoSEQ multiplex PCR, and TCRdb kept only the in-frame ones, dropping some. The table lists about 160,000 clones, around 80% of them singletons, with about 6.3% in the top ten. Material for sequencing was PBMCs. The receptor source for this set is a male donor in good health and CMV-seropositive.

The chain recombines TRBV4-3 with TRBJ2-3; 7 bases match TRBD2. The length of the CDR3 is 16 residues. Germline values: CDR1 LGHNA, CDR2 YSLEER. V was clipped by 2 bases and J by 3 bases; unmatched bases: 8. CDR3 bases: TGCGCCAGCAGCCAATGGGGGGGAGTAAGGACAGATACGCAGTATTTT. Translating it yields CASSQWGGVRTDTQYF.

The chain links TRBV9 to TRBJ2-3; 7 positions match TRBD2. After removal of 1 base from V and 6 bases from J, the junction contained 17 bases not matched to a gene. Germline V lookup: CDR1 SGDLS, CDR2 YYNGEE. This CDR3 has 18 residues. CDR3 in amino acids: CASSVLAAARLNVDTQYF. Here the CDR3 DNA reads TGTGCCAGCAGCGTACTAGCGGCAGCCCGGTTAAACGTGGATACGCAGTATTTT.

The chain carries TRBV7-3 and TRBJ2-1; the D is unclear. Germline CDR1 and CDR2: SGHTA and FQGTGA. The CDR3 loop spans 15 amino acids. V lost 5 bases, J lost 4 bases, and 15 bases lay in between. CDR3 nucleotide sequence: TGTGCCAGCAGCCCGACCCTATCTAGGTACAATGAGCAGTTCTTC. Its protein is CASSPTLSRYNEQFF. Combining the CDR3 with reference TRBV7-3 and TRBJ2-1 gives the whole variable domain GAGVSQTPSNKVTEKGKYVELRCDPISGHTALYWYRQSLGQGPEFLIYFQGTGAADDSGLPNDRFFAVRPEGSVSTLKIQRTERGDSAVYLCASSPTLSRYNEQFFGPGTRLTVL.

As DNA, the CDR3 is TGTGCCAGTAGTATAGAAGGGGGAATAATCTTCTTC. This encodes CASSIEGGIIFF. The rearrangement joins TRBV19 to TRBJ2-1, with D tentatively TRBD1 (6 bases). Trimming removed 0 bases at V and 16 bases at J, with 13 bases between. The V gene's germline CDR1 is LNHDA and CDR2 SQIVND (reference sequence). CDR3 length: 12 amino acids.

On this clone itself: The same CDR3 is also encoded by other DNA sequences in this sample. The rearrangement uses TRBV11-2 and TRBJ1-5; D is perhaps TRBD1 (5 bases). Trimming removed 5 bases at V and 1 base at J, with 9 bases between. The CDR3 covers 14 residues. Germline lookup yields CDR1 SGHAT and CDR2 FQNNGV. DNA of the CDR3: TGTGCCAGCAGCCCTCAGGGAAGCAATCAGCCCCAGCATTTT. Amino acid sequence: CASSPQGSNQPQHF.

Concerning this clone: Within the sample, other DNA sequences also encode this same CDR3. The chain recombines TRBV5-4 with TRBJ1-1; D possibly corresponds to TRBD1 (6 bases). Looked up from germline, CDR1 is SGHNT and CDR2 is YYREEE (reference sequence). V lost 9 bases and J lost 4, with 16 bases in between. The CDR3 consists of 13 residues. CDR3 nucleotides: TGTGCCACTACCGGGACAACCGTCACTGAAGCTTTCTTT. Translation: CATTGTTVTEAFF.